The 21 T cell receptor beta chains below come from one sample, sequenced in a study of OX40 agonist ivuxolimab in advanced cancers. The repertoire was sequenced with immunoSEQ multiplex PCR; TCRdb's copy has only in-frame clones and lacks some. The repertoire has tens of thousands of clones, over 75% of them found once; the top ten carry roughly 18%. The source material was CD4+ or CD8+ T cells sorted from blood, sampled in a trial of the OX40 agonist ivuxolimab. Receptors originate from an adult with an advanced solid tumor such as melanoma, head and neck, liver or kidney cancer.

Written as DNA, the CDR3 is TGCGCCAGCAGCCAAGATCACTTATCCTACGAGCAGTACTTC. Translated: CASSQDHLSYEQYF. The chain employs TRBV4-1 and TRBJ2-7; no clear D. This CDR3 contains 14 residues. Germline lookup yields CDR1 MGHRA and CDR2 YSYEKL. Trimming removed 0 bases at V and 1 base at J, with 7 bases between.

Only a few counts were recorded for this clone. The chain carries TRBV5-1 and TRBJ2-7; D is possibly TRBD2 (7 bases). In germline, CDR1 is SGHRS, CDR2 YFSETQ. Trimming shortened V by 0 bases and J by 3 bases, and 10 bases separated the two germline ends. The CDR3 has 14 amino acids. The CDR3 bases are TGCGCCAGCAGCTTGGAGGGGGGGATCTACGAGCAGTACTTC. Its protein is CASSLEGGIYEQYF.

J is TRBJ1-2 and V is TRBV6-1, with D hard to call. The V gene's germline CDR1 is MNHNS and CDR2 SASEGT. Trimming left V 0 bases short and J 0 bases short, with 8 bases between. The CDR3 spans 15 residues. The CDR3 sequence: CASSEAPDPNYGYTF. CDR3 coding DNA: TGTGCCAGCAGTGAAGCCCCCGACCCTAACTATGGCTACACCTTC.

The V and J genes are TRBV7-9 and TRBJ2-1, with TRBD1 matching 7 bases. Germline V gene data show CDR1 as SEHNR and CDR2 as FQNEAQ (reference sequence). This CDR3 is 12 amino acids long. Germline trimming cut 1 base from V and 13 bases from J; bases unmatched to any gene: 4. For the CDR3, the DNA is TGTGCCAGCAGCTTAGACGGGACAGCTCAGTTCTTC. Its translation: CASSLDGTAQFF.

The table lists this clone with a count of one. This chain uses TRBV4-3 with TRBJ2-7, with a tentative D call TRBD2 (6 bases). Trimming left V 0 bases short and J 4 bases short, with 16 bases between. From germline, CDR1 is LGHNA and CDR2 YSLEER. The CDR3 runs to 16 residues. The CDR3, as DNA: TGCGCCAGCAGCCAAGATGGGGGGTTAGGGGAATACGAGCAGTACTTC. Protein sequence: CASSQDGGLGEYEQYF.

V usage is TRBV28 and J usage is TRBJ2-5, with D unclear. This CDR3 has 15 residues. Looked up from germline, CDR1 is MDHEN and CDR2 is SYDVKM. Trimming stripped 5 bases from V and 3 bases from J, with 16 bases between. CDR3 coding DNA: TGTGCCAGCAGTCCCCGCCCAAGCAGTGAAGAGACCCAGTACTTC. It is translated as CASSPRPSSEETQYF.

The chain has TRBV6-5 and TRBJ2-1; 9 positions agree with TRBD2. V lost 6 bases to trimming and J lost 9 bases; unmatched junction nucleotides: 12. This CDR3 contains 15 residues. The germline V gene encodes CDR1 MNHEY and CDR2 SVGAGI. This chain's CDR3 is CASSLAGVSGGEQFF. CDR3 DNA: TGTGCCAGCAGCTTAGCGGGAGTTTCAGGTGGTGAGCAGTTCTTC.

This chain joins TRBV11-2 and TRBJ2-1, with 11 bases fitting TRBD2. The CDR3 has 17 amino acids. The germline V gene encodes CDR1 SGHAT and CDR2 FQNNGV. The J segment lost 13 bases and the V segment lost 4 bases, leaving 18 bases of the junction unmatched. Written as DNA, the CDR3 is TGTGCCAGCAGCTCAATTAAGGGTAGCGGGAGGGCGGGCCCCCAGTTCTTC. This codes for CASSSIKGSGRAGPQFF.

This clone was observed a single time. The J gene is TRBJ2-2, the V gene TRBV5-5, with 8 bases aligning to TRBD2. This CDR3 region has 15 residues. The V gene's germline CDR1 is SGHKS and CDR2 YYEKEE (reference sequence). V was pared by 1 base and J by 7 bases, with 6 bases of the junction left unmatched. CDR3 sequence: CASSLTSGSVGELFF. Here the CDR3 DNA reads TGTGCCAGCAGCTTGACGAGCGGGAGTGTCGGGGAGCTGTTTTTT.

This chain uses TRBV7-9 with TRBJ1-2; D is uncertain. Trimming stripped 7 bases from V and 12 bases from J, with 18 bases between. CDR3 size: 12 residues. Germline-derived CDR1 and CDR2 are SEHNR and FQNEAQ (reference sequence). The CDR3 DNA reads as TGTGCCAGCACCCTGTGGGGAGGTGGGGACACCTTC. Its protein product is CASTLWGGGDTF.

The chain carries TRBV4-3 and TRBJ2-7; D gene unclear. The germline V gene encodes CDR1 LGHNA and CDR2 YSLEER. V was cut by 0 bases and J by 1 base, with 7 bases left in between. The CDR3 runs to 14 residues. Here the CDR3 reads CASSQERESYEQYF. Written as DNA, the CDR3 is TGCGCCAGCAGCCAAGAAAGGGAATCCTACGAGCAGTACTTC.

This clone has a single count. The V gene is TRBV28, the J gene TRBJ2-3; D remains ambiguous. The V end was cut by 4 bases, the J end by 0 bases, with 14 bases between. Germline V gene lookup returns CDR1 MDHEN and CDR2 SYDVKM. The CDR3 totals 16 residues. In DNA form, the CDR3 reads TGTGCCAGCAGTTCCCCTTATGTCGAGAGCACAGATACGCAGTATTTT. It encodes CASSSPYVESTDTQYF.

By sample fraction, this clone is medium-sized. The genes are TRBV27 and TRBJ1-1; 8 bases fit TRBD1. Germline V CDR1 and CDR2: MNHEY, SMNVEV (reference sequence). Trimming removed 4 bases from V and 5 bases from J; junction bases left unmatched: 15. The CDR3 loop spans 17 amino acids. CDR3 coding DNA: TGTGCCAGCAGTTCCCTCCACTCCGACAGGGGAGGGACTGAAGCTTTCTTT. It specifies CASSSLHSDRGGTEAFF.

The chain employs TRBV14 and TRBJ2-7, with 7 bases aligning to TRBD2. The CDR3 has 15 amino acids. Germline trimming cut 5 bases from V and 4 bases from J; bases unmatched to any gene: 11. The germline CDR1 and CDR2 sequences are SGHDN and FVKESK. The CDR3 region is CASSEAGEQGYEQYF. DNA of the CDR3: TGTGCCAGCAGCGAGGCGGGGGAGCAAGGTTACGAGCAGTACTTC.

The J gene is TRBJ1-1, the V gene TRBV25-1, with 7 bases fitting TRBD1. The V gene's germline CDR1 is MGHDK and CDR2 SYGVNS. The CDR3 extends over 15 amino acids. The ends lost 6 bases at V and 0 bases at J; junction bases unmatched: 7. The CDR3 nucleotides are TGTGCCAGCAGCGACTGGGGACAGATGAACACTGAAGCTTTCTTT. It codes for CASSDWGQMNTEAFF.

This chain joins TRBV15 and TRBJ2-1; D is unresolved. Trimming removed 0 bases from V and 8 bases from J, with 14 bases in between. The length of the CDR3 is 15 residues. Germline CDR1 and CDR2: LNHNV and YYDKDF (reference sequence). The CDR3 is CATSRDLGRLDEQFF. DNA for the CDR3: TGTGCCACCAGCAGAGATCTAGGTAGATTGGATGAGCAGTTCTTC.

The J gene is TRBJ2-1, the V gene TRBV11-3; TRBD2 is a possible D gene (6 bases). Deletions cut 1 base from V and 4 bases from J, with 11 bases between. The CDR3 covers 15 residues. In germline, CDR1 is SGHNT, CDR2 YENEEA. For the CDR3, the DNA is TGTGCCAGCAGCTTAGGTTCTAGCGTTTACAATGAGCAGTTCTTC. Its translation: CASSLGSSVYNEQFF.

The rearrangement uses TRBV4-3 and TRBJ2-3; no reliable D call. There are 14 residues in the CDR3. Trimming took 4 bases from V and 3 from J, leaving 11 bases between them. Germline V gives CDR1 LGHNA, CDR2 YSLEER. This chain's CDR3 is CASSLSQETDTQYF. In DNA, the CDR3 is TGCGCCAGCAGCCTAAGCCAGGAGACAGATACGCAGTATTTT.

The rearrangement links TRBV9 to TRBJ2-1, with 10 bases that match TRBD1. CDR1 and CDR2 from the germline V gene are SGDLS and YYNGEE. This CDR3 has 17 amino acids. Losses at the gene ends were 4 bases for V and 3 bases for J; bases not matched to a gene: 10. CDR3: CASSPREGTGVYNEQFF. As DNA, the CDR3 is TGTGCCAGCAGCCCAAGAGAGGGGACAGGGGTCTACAATGAGCAGTTCTTC.

V usage is TRBV28 and J usage is TRBJ1-4, with 7 nucleotides matching TRBD1. The CDR3 covers 18 residues. V was pared by 9 bases and J by 3 bases, with 19 bases of the junction left unmatched. The germline V gene has CDR1 MDHEN and CDR2 SYDVKM. In nucleotides, the CDR3 is TGTGCCAGTAGGTCGCGAAAAGGGGGCGGGTCCCCTAATGAAAAACTGTTTTTT. Translating gives CASRSRKGGGSPNEKLFF.

This chain uses TRBV4-1 with TRBJ1-2; D unclear. The CDR3 covers 15 residues. Germline V gene data show CDR1 as MGHRA and CDR2 as YSYEKL. V was shortened by 0 bases and J by 5 bases, with 13 bases between the two germline ends. CDR3 protein: CASSQDLGDGYGYTF. CDR3 nucleotides: TGCGCCAGCAGCCAAGATCTTGGGGATGGGTATGGCTACACCTTC.